The table lists the clone carrying this TCR beta chain with a few counts. Its antigen is unknown. Treatment specified: oral pan-JAK inhibitor, 5-10 mg twice daily. The record originates from a study of CD8+ T cells in alopecia areata. Notes on the study in general: Amid tofacitinib therapy, many expanded lesional clones stayed present in scalp and blood.

The V gene's germline CDR1 is SQVTM and CDR2 ANQGSEA. This CDR3 is built from 13 residues. Losses at the gene ends were 7 bases for V and 4 bases for J; bases not matched to a gene: 4. Once RNA had been extracted, it was reverse transcribed into cDNA to act as the sequencing template. Profiling relied on immunoSEQ multiplex PCR, and the TCRdb table lists in-frame clones only, not all of them. Of about 200,000 clones listed, over 60% are singletons. This TCR was recovered from a human donor with alopecia areata. The starting material was CD4+ T cells sorted from blood, obtained at week 4, from a patient treated with tofacitinib. This chain joins TRBV29-1 and TRBJ1-3; 10 bases are a match to TRBD1. Here the CDR3 DNA reads TGCAGCGCGCGACAGGGGGCGGGAAACACCATATATTTT. Amino acid sequence: CSARQGAGNTIYF.